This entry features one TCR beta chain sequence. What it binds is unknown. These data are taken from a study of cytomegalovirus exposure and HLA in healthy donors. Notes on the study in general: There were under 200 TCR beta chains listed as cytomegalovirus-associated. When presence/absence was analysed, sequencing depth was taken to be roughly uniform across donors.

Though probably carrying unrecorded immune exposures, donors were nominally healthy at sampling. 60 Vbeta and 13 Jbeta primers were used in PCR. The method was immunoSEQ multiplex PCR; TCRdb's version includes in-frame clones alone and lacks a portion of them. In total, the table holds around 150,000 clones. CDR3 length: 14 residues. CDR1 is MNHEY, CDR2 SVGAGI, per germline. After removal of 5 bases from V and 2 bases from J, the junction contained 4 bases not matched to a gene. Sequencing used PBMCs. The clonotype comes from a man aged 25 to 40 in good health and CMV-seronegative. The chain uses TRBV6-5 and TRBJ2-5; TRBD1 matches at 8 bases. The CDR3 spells CASSPGQEQETQYF. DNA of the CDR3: TGTGCCAGCAGTCCGGGACAGGAACAAGAGACCCAGTACTTC.